Listed here are 6 T cell receptor beta chains from one sample, sequenced in a study of chemoradiotherapy in HPV16-positive cancers. Repertoires were generated with immunoSEQ multiplex PCR, while TCRdb's copy carries only in-frame clones and drops some. The sample contains approximately 30,000 clones, about 93% of which appear only once. This specimen was blood, taken from a patient who underwent chemoradiotherapy. These receptors originate from a human donor with HPV-associated anogenital cancer.

The rearrangement links TRBV15 to TRBJ2-1; D gene ambiguous. Trimming removed 2 bases at V and 8 bases at J, with 7 bases between. This CDR3 has 12 residues. Germline lookup yields CDR1 LNHNV and CDR2 YYDKDF (reference sequence). CDR3 sequence: CATSRFDYEQFF. Here the CDR3 DNA reads TGTGCCACCAGCAGATTTGATTATGAGCAGTTCTTC.

The V call is TRBV11-2, the J call TRBJ2-3; 10 bases map to TRBD2. V shed 6 bases, J shed 0 bases, and the junction held 9 bases outside the gene matches. The V gene's germline CDR1 is SGHAT and CDR2 FQNNGV. The CDR3 has 17 amino acids. This CDR3 reads CASSSRAGGFSTDTQYF. CDR3 DNA sequence: TGTGCCAGCAGTTCCCGAGCGGGGGGGTTTAGCACAGATACGCAGTATTTT.

V gene TRBV6-5 combines with J gene TRBJ1-4, with D tentatively TRBD1 (5 bases). The CDR3 covers 14 residues. Trimming stripped 4 bases from V and 8 bases from J, with 14 bases between. Germline V CDR1 and CDR2: MNHEY, SVGAGI. For the CDR3, the DNA is TGTGCCAGCAGTTGGGGGACGGCGGGGGAAAAACTGTTTTTT. It is translated as CASSWGTAGEKLFF.

The chain combines TRBV4-2 with TRBJ1-5; TRBD1 might be the D (5 bases). Looked up from germline, CDR1 is LGHNA and CDR2 is YNFKEQ. The CDR3 runs 14 residues. Trimming stripped 3 bases from V and 7 bases from J, with 13 bases between. CDR3 nucleotide sequence: TGTGCCAGCAGCCAGGCCAGGGAGGCCCAGCCCCAGCATTTT. Residues: CASSQAREAQPQHF.

The genes are TRBV7-9 and TRBJ2-7, with a possible D match to TRBD1 (6 bases). Germline V gene sequence: CDR1 SEHNR, CDR2 FQNEAQ (reference sequence). With 0 bases removed from V and 2 bases from J, the gap between germline ends came to 11 bases. The CDR3 loop spans 15 amino acids. The CDR3: CASSLARGSTYEQYF. CDR3 DNA sequence: TGTGCCAGCAGCTTAGCTAGGGGGAGTACCTACGAGCAGTACTTC.

This sequence joins TRBV27 and TRBJ1-5; D is possibly TRBD1 (5 bases). The germline CDR1 and CDR2 sequences are MNHEY and SMNVEV (reference sequence). V dropped 6 bases and J dropped 7 bases, with 13 bases sitting between them. This CDR3 has 13 amino acids. In nucleotides, the CDR3 is TGTGCCAGCAGCGGCCAGGGTGGACAGCCCCAGCATTTT. It translates to CASSGQGGQPQHF.